These T cell receptor beta chains were read from a single sample in a study of T cell responses to AZD1222 COVID-19 vaccine. Here immunoSEQ multiplex PCR was the method, and the copy in TCRdb shows in-frame clones only, minus some. The sample carries some 130,000 clones, approximately 90% recorded once. The material was peripheral blood, obtained 28 days after the second AZD1222 dose. The source is an adult who received the AZD1222 COVID-19 vaccine. The CDR3 runs from the conserved cysteine through the conserved F or W. The order of the fields is V gene, J gene, D gene, clone size, CDR3 protein, CDR3 DNA. D genes are given only for firm matches. Clone size is stated in some rows and not others, as once, few, many or a class when expanded.

>TRBV29-1|TRBJ1-5|.|.
CSVGLNRNQPQHF
TGCAGCGTTGGACTTAACCGCAATCAGCCCCAGCATTTT
>TRBV28|TRBJ1-1|TRBD1|.
CASIIRQGGNTEAFF
TGTGCCAGCATAATAAGACAGGGGGGAAACACTGAAGCTTTCTTT
>TRBV19|TRBJ1-2|TRBD1|.
CASSFRDSDFYGYTF
TGTGCCAGTAGTTTCCGGGACAGCGATTTCTATGGCTACACCTTC
>TRBV28|TRBJ1-2|.|.
CASSLYPDSYYGYTF
TGTGCCAGCAGTTTATACCCCGACAGCTACTATGGCTACACCTTC
>TRBV6-5|TRBJ2-5|TRBD1|.
CASSYADRGMQGTQYF
TGTGCCAGCAGTTACGCGGACAGGGGGATGCAGGGGACCCAGTACTTC
>TRBV9|TRBJ1-6|.|.
CASSRGVINSPLHF
TGTGCCAGCAGCCGGGGGGTGATTAATTCACCCCTCCACTTT
>TRBV7-8|TRBJ2-3|.|.
CASSPHADTQYF
TGTGCCAGCAGCCCACATGCAGATACGCAGTATTTT
>TRBV6-5|TRBJ2-7|TRBD2|once
CASSRRLAAYEQYF
TGTGCCAGCAGTCGTAGACTAGCGGCCTACGAGCAGTACTTC
>TRBV6-5|TRBJ1-6|.|.
CASISTWGSASPLHF
TGTGCCAGCATCTCCACCTGGGGGTCTGCTTCACCCCTCCACTTT
>TRBV2|TRBJ1-1|.|.
CASGKGQTEAFF
TGTGCCAGCGGTAAAGGGCAGACTGAAGCTTTCTTT
>TRBV10-3|TRBJ2-7|.|.
CAIRETGYEQYF
TGTGCCATCAGGGAGACAGGCTACGAGCAGTACTTC
>TRBV11-2|TRBJ2-1|.|once
CASCEIAGYYNEQFF
TGTGCCAGCTGCGAGATAGCAGGGTACTACAATGAGCAGTTCTTC
>TRBV9|TRBJ2-2|.|.
CASSVGSTAGNTGELFF
TGTGCCAGCAGCGTAGGAAGTACGGCAGGGAATACCGGGGAGCTGTTTTTT
>TRBV25-1|TRBJ2-5|TRBD2|.
CASTELGLAGETQYF
TGTGCCAGCACAGAGCTCGGACTAGCTGGAGAGACCCAGTACTTC
>TRBV18|TRBJ1-1|.|.
CASSPQVLAANTEAFF
TGTGCCAGCTCACCACAGGTGTTGGCGGCGAACACTGAAGCTTTCTTT
>TRBV2|TRBJ1-1|.|.
CASTEVGNPEAFF
TGTGCCAGCACCGAGGTGGGGAACCCTGAAGCTTTCTTT
>TRBV5-1|TRBJ2-3|TRBD2|once
CASSLGASGITDTQYF
TGCGCCAGCAGCTTGGGGGCTAGCGGGATTACAGATACGCAGTATTTT
>TRBV29-1|TRBJ1-6|TRBD1|.
CSVAGTDNSPLHF
TGCAGCGTCGCCGGGACAGATAATTCACCCCTCCACTTT
>TRBV5-8|TRBJ2-3|TRBD2|.
CASSPQGLAGFHTQYF
TGTGCCAGCAGCCCTCAGGGACTAGCGGGTTTTCATACGCAGTATTTT
>TRBV28|TRBJ1-2|.|.
CASSLTGYGYTF
TGTGCCAGCAGTTTAACAGGTTATGGCTACACCTTC
>TRBV2|TRBJ2-2|TRBD1|.
CASTDRAHTGELFF
TGTGCCAGCACCGACAGGGCGCACACCGGGGAGCTGTTTTTT
>TRBV4-2|TRBJ2-7|TRBD1|.
CASSRQGSHEQYF
TGTGCCAGCAGCCGACAGGGGTCCCACGAGCAGTACTTC
>TRBV7-8|TRBJ2-1|.|.
CASSFLGLTHNEQFF
TGTGCCAGCAGCTTTCTCGGACTTACGCACAATGAGCAGTTCTTC
>TRBV28|TRBJ2-3|.|once
CASLEWKGSTDTQYF
TGTGCCAGCTTAGAGTGGAAGGGTAGCACAGATACGCAGTATTTT
>TRBV19|TRBJ1-5|.|.
CASNDMEGNQPQHF
TGTGCCAGTAACGACATGGAGGGCAATCAGCCCCAGCATTTT
>TRBV9|TRBJ2-3|TRBD1|.
CASSARQGGSSTDTQYF
TGTGCCAGCAGCGCGAGACAGGGGGGCTCTAGCACAGATACGCAGTATTTT
>TRBV18|TRBJ2-1|.|once
CASSPISDTYNEQFF
TGTGCCAGCTCACCAATCAGTGATACCTACAATGAGCAGTTCTTC
>TRBV6-5|TRBJ2-7|.|.
CASSFDPGHGDEQYF
TGTGCCAGCAGTTTCGATCCGGGACACGGAGACGAGCAGTACTTC
>TRBV12-3/TRBV12-4|TRBJ1-2|.|.
CASSFRDGNGYTF
TGTGCCAGCAGTTTTCGAGACGGGAATGGCTACACCTTC
>TRBV13|TRBJ1-1|.|few
CASSLAWIRDDTEAFF
TGTGCCAGCAGCTTAGCTTGGATCCGGGATGACACTGAAGCTTTCTTT
>TRBV3-1/TRBV3-2|TRBJ1-1|.|.
CASSQDIFRVFGDTEAFF
TGTGCCAGCAGCCAAGATATATTCAGGGTATTTGGCGACACTGAAGCTTTCTTT
>TRBV6-2/TRBV6-3|TRBJ1-5|.|.
CASSRGWGNQPQHF
TGTGCCAGCAGCCGCGGATGGGGCAATCAGCCCCAGCATTTT
>TRBV23-1|TRBJ1-5|.|.
CARFGRVSNQPQHF
TGCGCCCGGTTCGGGAGGGTGAGCAATCAGCCCCAGCATTTT
>TRBV11-2|TRBJ2-1|.|.
CASSFIMGRSSYNEQFF
TGTGCCAGCAGCTTTATAATGGGCAGGTCCTCCTACAATGAGCAGTTCTTC
>TRBV13|TRBJ2-3|.|.
CASSLRGGGDTQYF
TGTGCCAGCAGCTTACGAGGGGGGGGAGATACGCAGTATTTT
>TRBV12-3/TRBV12-4|TRBJ2-5|.|.
CASSFRETQYF
TGTGCCAGCAGTTTCCGGGAGACCCAGTACTTC
>TRBV29-1|TRBJ2-7|TRBD1|.
CSVSSGTDDYEQYF
TGCAGCGTTAGTTCCGGGACAGACGACTACGAGCAGTACTTC
>TRBV5-1|TRBJ1-3|.|.
CASSSGFGNTIYF
TGCGCCAGCAGCTCAGGATTTGGAAACACCATATATTTT
>TRBV5-1|TRBJ2-5|TRBD2|.
CASSLGLAQRGQETQYF
TGCGCCAGCAGCTTGGGACTAGCCCAGAGGGGCCAAGAGACCCAGTACTTC
>TRBV5-1|TRBJ1-2|.|.
CASSEDGSTYYGYTF
TGCGCCAGCAGCGAGGACGGCAGTACTTACTATGGCTACACCTTC
>TRBV28|TRBJ2-7|.|.
CASSLMAYEQYF
TGTGCCAGCAGTTTGATGGCCTACGAGCAGTACTTC
>TRBV2|TRBJ2-5|.|.
CASSNAEETQYF
TGTGCCAGCAGCAACGCGGAAGAGACCCAGTACTTC
>TRBV18|TRBJ1-5|.|once
CASSPQGGYSNQPQHF
TGTGCCAGCTCACCCCAGGGAGGGTACAGCAATCAGCCCCAGCATTTT
>TRBV24-1|TRBJ2-1|.|.
CATSDLRGAPYNEQFF
TGTGCCACCAGTGATTTGAGGGGGGCCCCCTACAATGAGCAGTTCTTC
>TRBV10-3|TRBJ2-7|TRBD2|.
CAISHREGYEQYF
TGTGCCATCAGTCACCGGGAGGGCTACGAGCAGTACTTC
>TRBV5-1|TRBJ2-7|.|.
CASSLQGYEQYF
TGCGCCAGCAGCTTACAGGGTTACGAGCAGTACTTC
>TRBV6-5|TRBJ2-5|.|.
CASRVGSQETQYF
TGTGCCAGCAGGGTCGGAAGCCAAGAGACCCAGTACTTC
>TRBV4-1|TRBJ1-5|TRBD1|once
CASSQGSVTGAINQPQHF
TGCGCCAGCAGCCAAGGTTCTGTGACAGGGGCGATCAATCAGCCCCAGCATTTT
>TRBV5-6|TRBJ1-4|.|.
CASSLGTYEKLFF
TGTGCCAGCAGCTTGGGGACGTATGAAAAACTGTTTTTT
>TRBV7-3|TRBJ2-3|.|.
CASSLSDTQYF
TGTGCCAGCAGCTTGTCAGATACGCAGTATTTT
>TRBV7-3|TRBJ2-2|.|.
CASSLLSREDTGELFF
TGTGCCAGCAGCTTACTCTCGCGGGAAGACACCGGGGAGCTGTTTTTT
>TRBV9|TRBJ1-2|.|.
CASSVATGRGGAYGYTF
TGTGCCAGCAGCGTAGCTACTGGGAGGGGGGGTGCCTATGGCTACACCTTC
>TRBV18|TRBJ1-1|.|few
CASSPPWGRSTEAFF
TGTGCCAGCTCACCACCCTGGGGGCGGAGCACTGAAGCTTTCTTT
>TRBV27|TRBJ1-2|.|.
CASKKGDYGYTF
TGTGCCAGCAAAAAAGGGGACTATGGCTACACCTTC
>TRBV10-3|TRBJ1-4|.|once
CAISGQGQGKLFF
TGTGCCATCAGTGGTCAGGGACAAGGCAAACTGTTTTTT
>TRBV6-4|TRBJ2-7|.|.
CARLLGSGYEQYF
TGTGCCAGACTCCTAGGGTCAGGCTACGAGCAGTACTTC
>TRBV11-2|TRBJ1-1|.|.
CASSLGLNTEAFF
TGTGCCAGCAGCTTAGGATTGAACACTGAAGCTTTCTTT
>TRBV5-5|TRBJ2-2|.|.
CATRVANTGELFF
TGTGCCACCCGGGTAGCGAACACCGGGGAGCTGTTTTTT